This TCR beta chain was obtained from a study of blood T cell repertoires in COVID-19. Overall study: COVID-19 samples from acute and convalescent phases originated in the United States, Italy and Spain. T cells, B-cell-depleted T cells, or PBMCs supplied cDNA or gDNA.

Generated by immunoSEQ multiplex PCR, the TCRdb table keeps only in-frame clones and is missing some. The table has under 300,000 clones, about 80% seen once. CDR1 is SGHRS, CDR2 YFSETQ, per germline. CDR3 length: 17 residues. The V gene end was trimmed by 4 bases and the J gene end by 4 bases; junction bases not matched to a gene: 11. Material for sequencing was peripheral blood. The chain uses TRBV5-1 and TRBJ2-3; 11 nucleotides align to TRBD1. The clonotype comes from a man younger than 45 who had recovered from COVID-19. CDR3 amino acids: CASSPGGPGQGADTQYF. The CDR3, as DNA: TGCGCCAGCAGCCCTGGTGGCCCGGGACAGGGGGCAGATACGCAGTATTTT.